Below are 20 T cell receptor beta chains sequenced from a single sample in a study of cytomegalovirus exposure and HLA in healthy donors. The PCR used 60 Vbeta and 13 Jbeta primers. Profiling relied on immunoSEQ multiplex PCR, and the TCRdb table lists in-frame clones only, not all of them. Its clone listing holds 120,000 to 150,000 clones. Sequenced sample: PBMCs. The receptor source for this set is a woman younger than 30 in good health and CMV-seronegative.

The chain couples TRBV5-4 to TRBJ2-3, with no clear D. From germline, CDR1 is SGHNT and CDR2 YYREEE (reference sequence). The ends were cut back, 2 bases at V and 0 bases at J, with 7 bases in the middle. The CDR3 extends over 14 amino acids. CDR3 DNA: TGTGCCAGCAGCTTTACCCTAAGCACAGATACGCAGTATTTT. Its protein product is CASSFTLSTDTQYF.

The rearrangement joins TRBV30 to TRBJ2-5, with D tentatively TRBD2 (6 bases). V lost 1 base and J lost 5, with 8 bases in between. Germline V gene sequence: CDR1 GTSNPN, CDR2 SVGIG (reference sequence). The CDR3 contains 12 residues. The CDR3 region has the DNA TGTGCCTGGAGTGAGGGAGGTGAGACCCAGTACTTC. As protein: CAWSEGGETQYF.

The chain links TRBV30 to TRBJ2-1, with D tentatively TRBD2 (6 bases). The CDR3 runs 14 residues. The V end was cut by 0 bases, the J end by 7 bases, with 13 bases between. Germline V gene data show CDR1 as GTSNPN and CDR2 as SVGIG (reference sequence). CDR3 loop: CAWSVSWDSNEQFF. The CDR3 region has the DNA TGTGCCTGGAGTGTATCTTGGGACTCTAATGAGCAGTTCTTC.

The chain uses TRBV18 and TRBJ2-1; D is possibly TRBD2 (5 bases). The CDR3 spans 19 residues. V lost 2 bases and J lost 0, with 20 bases in between. Germline V gene data show CDR1 as KGHSH and CDR2 as LQKENI. CDR3 sequence reads: CASSPKLLSEAGSYNEQFF. The CDR3 nucleotides read TGTGCCAGCTCACCAAAACTCCTATCGGAGGCGGGCTCCTACAATGAGCAGTTCTTC.

J is TRBJ2-1 and V is TRBV4-2, with 12 positions matching TRBD2. CDR1 and CDR2 (germline): LGHNA, YNFKEQ. V lost 4 bases and J lost 0; bases outside the gene matches: 10. The CDR3 runs to 19 residues. The DNA for the CDR3 is TGTGCCAGCAGCCCGAAAGGACTAGCGGGAATTAACTCCTACAATGAGCAGTTCTTC. Its protein product is CASSPKGLAGINSYNEQFF.

This chain links TRBV28 with TRBJ2-1, with 7 bases lining up with TRBD2. The junction had 2 bases not matched to a gene; V was cut back by 4 bases and J by 2 bases. CDR3 length: 14 amino acids. Germline CDR1 MDHEN, CDR2 SYDVKM. The CDR3: CASSSGLAYNEQFF. In DNA, the CDR3 is TGTGCCAGCAGTTCCGGACTAGCCTACAATGAGCAGTTCTTC.

The V gene is TRBV30, the J gene TRBJ2-6; tentative D call: TRBD1 (5 bases). Germline V gives CDR1 GTSNPN, CDR2 SVGIG (reference sequence). This CDR3 contains 14 residues. V gave up 5 bases and J gave up 2 bases, with 10 bases separating them. CDR3 protein: CAWGAGTGANVLTF. The CDR3 DNA is TGTGCCTGGGGGGCTGGGACTGGGGCCAACGTCCTGACTTTC.

This chain links TRBV10-2 with TRBJ1-4; 7 positions agree with TRBD1. There are 14 residues in the CDR3. CDR1 and CDR2 (germline): WSHSY, SAAADI. V dropped 3 bases and J dropped 5; count of bases not matched to a gene: 3. The CDR3, as DNA: TGCGCCAGCAGTGAATCCAGGGGGAATGAAAAACTGTTTTTT. Translating gives CASSESRGNEKLFF.

This sequence joins TRBV4-3 and TRBJ2-2; D gene unclear. Germline V gene data show CDR1 as LGHNA and CDR2 as YSLEER. V gave up 4 bases and J gave up 2 bases, with 8 bases separating them. The CDR3 contains 14 residues. The CDR3 nucleotides read TGCGCCAGCAGCCGTCGCGGCAACACCGGGGAGCTGTTTTTT. It encodes CASSRRGNTGELFF.

The genes are TRBV7-8 and TRBJ1-5; no reliable D call. The V gene lost 3 bases and the J gene lost 0 bases, with 18 bases spanning the gap. The CDR3 has 18 amino acids. CDR1 is SGHVS, CDR2 FQNEAQ, per germline. The CDR3 region is CASSFNPEARYSNQPQHF. CDR3 in DNA: TGTGCCAGCAGCTTTAACCCGGAGGCACGTTATAGCAATCAGCCCCAGCATTTT. Looking up the rest from reference TRBV7-8 and TRBJ1-5 gives the full variable domain: GAGVSQSPRYKVAKRGQDVALRCDPISGHVSLFWYQQALGQGPEFLTYFQNEAQLDKSGLPSDRFFAERPEGSVSTLKIQRTQQEDSAVYLCASSFNPEARYSNQPQHFGDGTRLSIL.

The chain joins TRBV19 to TRBJ1-5; D remains ambiguous. Trimming shortened V by 7 bases and J by 4 bases, and 14 bases separated the two germline ends. This CDR3 has 14 residues. CDR1 is LNHDA and CDR2 is SQIVND in the germline V gene (reference sequence). In DNA form, the CDR3 reads TGTGCCAGTAACCTAGGCACTCCTAATCAGCCCCAGCATTTT. It codes for CASNLGTPNQPQHF.

The chain carries TRBV10-1 and TRBJ2-3; unclear D gene. Trimming removed 2 bases from V and 6 bases from J, with 12 bases in between. The CDR3 has 14 amino acids. CDR1 and CDR2 (germline): WNHNN, SYGVQD (reference sequence). CDR3 bases: TGCGCCAGCAGTGAGACCCTCCCCGGGGATACGCAGTATTTT. Translated: CASSETLPGDTQYF.

V gene TRBV30 combines with J gene TRBJ2-5; no definite D call. Per the germline V gene, CDR1 is GTSNPN and CDR2 is SVGIG (reference sequence). V lost 2 bases, J lost 4 bases, and 14 bases lay in between. The CDR3 loop spans 14 amino acids. DNA for the CDR3: TGTGCCTGGAGTCTAAGTTCTCTCGGAGAGACCCAGTACTTC. It specifies CAWSLSSLGETQYF. Based on the CDR3 plus reference TRBV30 and TRBJ2-5, the full variable domain is SQTIHQWPATLVQPVGSPLSLECTVEGTSNPNLYWYRQAAGRGLQLLFYSVGIGQISSEVPQNLSASRPQDRQFILSSKKLLLSDSGFYLCAWSLSSLGETQYFGPGTRLLVL.

This chain uses TRBV19 with TRBJ2-4; D ambiguous. The CDR3 loop spans 14 amino acids. Trimming cost V 1 base and J 1 base, with 5 bases left between them. Germline values: CDR1 LNHDA, CDR2 SQIVND (reference sequence). The CDR3 region is CASSIGLAKNIQYF. CDR3 in DNA: TGTGCCAGTAGTATAGGACTTGCCAAAAACATTCAGTACTTC.

Of note for this clone: Other DNA sequences in the same sample also yield this CDR3. The V gene is TRBV6-6, the J gene TRBJ2-3; D may be TRBD2 (5 bases). The CDR3 runs to 14 residues. Deletions cut 2 bases from V and 1 base from J, with 7 bases between. Germline CDR1 MNHNY, CDR2 SVGAGI (reference sequence). The CDR3 sequence is CASSYPGGTDTQYF. In DNA, the CDR3 is TGTGCCAGCAGTTACCCCGGGGGCACAGATACGCAGTATTTT.

This sequence joins TRBV5-4 and TRBJ2-5; 7 positions match TRBD1. There are 14 residues in the CDR3. The germline CDR1 and CDR2 sequences are SGHNT and YYREEE (reference sequence). J lost 1 base, V lost 4 bases, and 4 bases had no gene match. The CDR3 sequence: CASSQQGSQETQYF. DNA for the CDR3: TGTGCCAGCAGCCAACAGGGGTCCCAAGAGACCCAGTACTTC.

The CDR3 protein is CASSGPEGYYNEQFF. In nucleotides, the CDR3 is TGTGCCAGCAGCGGCCCGGAGGGTTACTACAATGAGCAGTTCTTC. V usage is TRBV5-4 and J usage is TRBJ2-1; TRBD2 is a possible D gene (6 bases). Germline V gene sequence: CDR1 SGHNT, CDR2 YYREEE (reference sequence). V lost 4 bases to trimming and J lost 3 bases, with 14 bases between them. The CDR3 is made up of 15 amino acids.

The V gene is TRBV7-3, the J gene TRBJ1-1; 8 bases align to TRBD1. Germline V CDR1 and CDR2: SGHTA, FQGTGA. CDR3 length equals 14 residues. The J segment lost 6 bases and the V segment lost 2 bases, leaving 5 bases of the junction unmatched. The CDR3 region has the DNA TGTGCCAGCAGCTTATCAGGGGGCGGTTCTGAAGCTTTCTTT. It translates to CASSLSGGGSEAFF. Full variable domain (rest looked up from reference TRBV7-3 and TRBJ1-1): GAGVSQTPSNKVTEKGKYVELRCDPISGHTALYWYRQSLGQGPEFLIYFQGTGAADDSGLPNDRFFAVRPEGSVSTLKIQRTERGDSAVYLCASSLSGGGSEAFFGQGTRLTVV.

The V call is TRBV19, the J call TRBJ2-7; no reliable D call. The CDR3 length is 12 residues. Deletions cut 3 bases from V and 5 bases from J, with 8 bases between. The germline V gene has CDR1 LNHDA and CDR2 SQIVND (reference sequence). The DNA of the CDR3 is TGTGCCAGTAGTATTGGAGAAAACGAGCAGTACTTC. This encodes CASSIGENEQYF.

The chain uses TRBV27 and TRBJ1-6; 10 bases align to TRBD1. V lost 1 base, J lost 10 bases, and 7 bases stayed unmatched. This CDR3 has 16 residues. Germline V lookup: CDR1 MNHEY, CDR2 SMNVEV (reference sequence). The CDR3 coding sequence is TGTGCCAGCAGTTTATTAGGGACAGGGGTTGGATCACCCCTCCACTTT. Protein sequence: CASSLLGTGVGSPLHF.